The rows below give T cell receptor beta chains drawn from one sample of a study of beta chain features in type 1 diabetes. Sequencing used immunoSEQ multiplex PCR; TCRdb keeps in-frame clones, though not all of them. This sample has a few hundred thousand clones; 25% to 35% occur once, and the top ten carry almost 0.065%. Input material: naive CD4+ T cells from blood. Every receptor here comes from a man aged 18 to 30 in good health. The CDR3 runs from the conserved cysteine through the conserved F or W. A D gene is named only where the DNA matches it firmly. Size is stated for part of the rows, as once, few or many counts, or as a class when the clone is expanded.

j_call: TRBJ2-3
d_call: TRBD1
clone_size: few
v_call: TRBV5-1
cdr3_nt: TGCGCCAGCAGCTGGGACAGCGATACGCAGTATTTT
cdr3_aa: CASSWDSDTQYF

j_call: TRBJ2-1
d_call: TRBD2
clone_size: .
v_call: TRBV11-2
cdr3_nt: TGTGCCAGCAGCTTAGATCAGTCTAGCGGGTACTACAATGAGCAGTTCTTC
cdr3_aa: CASSLDQSSGYYNEQFF

j_call: TRBJ2-5
d_call: .
clone_size: few
v_call: TRBV15
cdr3_nt: TGTGCCACCAGCACAACACCGTCCCGTGGTTACGAGGAGACCCAGTACTTC
cdr3_aa: CATSTTPSRGYEETQYF

j_call: TRBJ1-2
d_call: .
clone_size: .
v_call: TRBV28
cdr3_nt: TGTGCCAGCAGTCCCTCGGTTACCTACAGTGGCTACACCTTC
cdr3_aa: CASSPSVTYSGYTF

j_call: TRBJ2-1
d_call: TRBD1
clone_size: few
v_call: TRBV14
cdr3_nt: TGTGCCAGCAGCGGCCGGGACAGCCAATACAATGAGCAGTTCTTC
cdr3_aa: CASSGRDSQYNEQFF

j_call: TRBJ1-2
d_call: TRBD1
clone_size: .
v_call: TRBV29-1
cdr3_nt: TGCAGCGTTGGGGCGCAGGGGGGCTATGGCTACACCTTC
cdr3_aa: CSVGAQGGYGYTF

j_call: TRBJ1-5
d_call: .
clone_size: .
v_call: TRBV30
cdr3_nt: TGTGCCTGGAGTGTTTTGGCAGGTCAGCCCCAGCATTTT
cdr3_aa: CAWSVLAGQPQHF

j_call: TRBJ2-1
d_call: .
clone_size: few
v_call: TRBV9
cdr3_nt: TGTGCCAGCAGCGTAACCAGGGACCATGAGCAGTTCTTC
cdr3_aa: CASSVTRDHEQFF

j_call: TRBJ2-7
d_call: .
clone_size: .
v_call: TRBV6-5
cdr3_nt: TGTGCCAGCAGAAGACTCTACGAGCAGTACTTC
cdr3_aa: CASRRLYEQYF

j_call: TRBJ2-5
d_call: TRBD1
clone_size: .
v_call: TRBV19
cdr3_nt: TGTGCCAGTAGTACTGGACAGGGGGGGACCCAGTACTTC
cdr3_aa: CASSTGQGGTQYF

j_call: TRBJ2-1
d_call: TRBD2
clone_size: few
v_call: TRBV30
cdr3_nt: TGTGCCTGGACGCCCTTAGCGGGAGGTACCCCCTACAATGAGCAGTTCTTC
cdr3_aa: CAWTPLAGGTPYNEQFF

j_call: TRBJ1-1
d_call: TRBD1
clone_size: .
v_call: TRBV5-1
cdr3_nt: TGCGCCAGCAGGGGACAGGGAGTGAACACTGAAGCTTTCTTT
cdr3_aa: CASRGQGVNTEAFF

j_call: TRBJ2-7
d_call: .
clone_size: few
v_call: TRBV21-1
cdr3_nt: TGTGCCAGCAGCAAAGTCAGGGGACCCTACGAGCAGTACTTC
cdr3_aa: CASSKVRGPYEQYF

j_call: TRBJ2-1
d_call: .
clone_size: few
v_call: TRBV30
cdr3_nt: TGTGCCTGGAGTGTACTACAGAACTACAATGAGCAGTTCTTC
cdr3_aa: CAWSVLQNYNEQFF

j_call: TRBJ2-7
d_call: .
clone_size: few
v_call: TRBV25-1
cdr3_nt: TGTGCCAGCAGTGAATATAGGTCCTCGTTGGGCCAAACAAAGCAGTACTTC
cdr3_aa: CASSEYRSSLGQTKQYF

j_call: TRBJ2-2
d_call: TRBD2
clone_size: .
v_call: TRBV9
cdr3_nt: TGTGCCAGCAGTGTACGGATTGGCGGGAGCCCCACCGGGGAGCTGTTTTTT
cdr3_aa: CASSVRIGGSPTGELFF